Described below is a single T cell receptor (beta chain) sequence and its context. The antigen is unknown. This specimen belongs to a study of T cell responses to AZD1222 COVID-19 vaccine. Study results and limitations: There were vaccine-associated CD4 TCRs across spike, dominant at 160-218 and 743-854.

Looked up from germline, CDR1 is GTSNPN and CDR2 is SVGIG (reference sequence). With 5 bases clipped from V and 5 bases from J, the junction kept 6 bases outside the gene matches. The CDR3 is 15 residues long. TCRdb keeps only in-frame clones here, not all; method: immunoSEQ multiplex PCR. The profile shows 200,000 or so clones, 85% to 95% of them singletons. The clonotype comes from an adult in good health. The chain employs TRBV30 and TRBJ1-6; TRBD1 matches 10 bases. The material sequenced was peripheral blood, taken on day 0 of AZD1222 vaccination. CDR3 nucleotides: TGTGCCTGGGAGACCGGGACAGGGGATAATTCACCCCTCCACTTT. This encodes CAWETGTGDNSPLHF.